These 24 T cell receptor beta chains share one sample of origin, sequenced in a study of CD8+ T cells in alopecia areata. Extracted RNA was reverse transcribed into cDNA, the sequencing template. Produced via immunoSEQ multiplex PCR; TCRdb's table is partial and in-frame only. The sample holds some 130,000 clones; 58% are singletons and the top ten take 3.5% to 5%. Sample: CD4+ T cells sorted from blood, taken at week 0. These receptors were collected from a human donor with alopecia areata.

This chain connects TRBV19 to TRBJ2-7, with D possibly matching TRBD1 (5 bases). The CDR3 is 15 residues long. V lost 3 bases to trimming and J lost 1 base, with 13 bases between them. CDR1 LNHDA and CDR2 SQIVND come from the germline V gene (reference sequence). As DNA, the CDR3 is TGTGCCAGTAGTATCCCGCAGGGAACATCCTACGAGCAGTACTTC. This translates into CASSIPQGTSYEQYF.

There are a few counts of this clone. V gene TRBV19 combines with J gene TRBJ2-7; D uncertain. Deletions cut 3 bases from V and 4 bases from J, with 7 bases between. Germline CDR1 LNHDA, CDR2 SQIVND (reference sequence). The CDR3 has 12 amino acids. For the CDR3, the DNA is TGTGCCAGTAGTATTGTGGGTTACGAGCAGTACTTC. Protein sequence: CASSIVGYEQYF.

The chain carries TRBV5-1 and TRBJ2-2; 12 bases are shared with TRBD1. V dropped 0 bases and J dropped 5; count of bases not matched to a gene: 5. This CDR3 spans 17 amino acids. Germline assignment: CDR1 SGHRS and CDR2 YFSETQ. The chain's CDR3 is CASSLVPGQGATGELFF. The CDR3 DNA follows: TGCGCCAGCAGCTTGGTTCCGGGACAGGGGGCAACCGGGGAGCTGTTTTTT.

This clone turned up a few times. This chain uses TRBV5-1 with TRBJ1-2; D gene ambiguous. Trimming cost V 0 bases and J 1 base, with 10 bases left between them. The germline V gene encodes CDR1 SGHRS and CDR2 YFSETQ. This CDR3 is 15 amino acids long. CDR3 residues: CASSLESGSNYGYTF. DNA for the CDR3: TGCGCCAGCAGCTTGGAGTCTGGGAGTAACTATGGCTACACCTTC. Supplemented by reference TRBV5-1 and TRBJ1-2, the full variable domain reads KAGVTQTPRYLIKTRGQQVTLSCSPISGHRSVSWYQQTPGQGLQFLFEYFSETQRNKGNFPGRFSGRQFSNSRSEMNVSTLELGDSALYLCASSLESGSNYGYTFGSGTRLTVV.

This chain joins TRBV19 and TRBJ2-5; 7 nucleotides align to TRBD1. CDR1 LNHDA and CDR2 SQIVND come from the germline V gene (reference sequence). The CDR3 has 14 residues. Trimming removed 4 bases from V and 1 base from J; junction bases left unmatched: 3. This CDR3 is CASSTTGVQETQYF. The CDR3 nucleotides are TGTGCCAGTAGTACTACAGGGGTCCAAGAGACCCAGTACTTC. The entire variable domain, with the rest obtained from reference TRBV19 and TRBJ2-5, is as follows: DGGITQSPKYLFRKEGQNVTLSCEQNLNHDAMYWYRQDPGQGLRLIYYSQIVNDFQKGDIAEGYSVSREKKESFPLTVTSAQKNPTAFYLCASSTTGVQETQYFGPGTRLLVL.

This clone occurred a few times. The rearrangement joins TRBV19 to TRBJ1-5; D is unresolved. Germline assignment: CDR1 LNHDA and CDR2 SQIVND (reference sequence). Trimming pared 4 bases from V and 6 bases from J, leaving 16 bases between. The CDR3 extends over 15 amino acids. As DNA, the CDR3 is TGTGCCAGTAGTAGGACCGTATCGTCACCTCAGCCCCAGCATTTT. Protein: CASSRTVSSPQPQHF.

This clone was observed a few times. V is TRBV5-4 and J is TRBJ2-1; D uncertain. V gave up 0 bases and J gave up 9 bases, with 10 bases separating them. The CDR3 totals 13 residues. Germline-derived CDR1 and CDR2 are SGHNT and YYREEE (reference sequence). CDR3 coding DNA: TGTGCCAGCAGCTTGGTCCTCGCTAGTGAGCAGTTCTTC. Translation: CASSLVLASEQFF.

The CDR3 nucleotides read TGTGCCATCAGTGGTGGCTTAGCGGGAGGGCTCCAGTCGTTTGAGCAGTACTTC. Its protein product is CAISGGLAGGLQSFEQYF. The chain carries TRBV10-3 and TRBJ2-7, with 11 bases matching TRBD2. CDR1 ENHRY and CDR2 SYGVKD come from the germline V gene. Trimming at V came to 4 bases and at J to 7 bases, leaving 18 bases not matched to a gene. The CDR3 spans 18 residues.

The chain links TRBV5-1 to TRBJ2-7; TRBD1 aligns across 8 bases. CDR3 length equals 15 residues. With V trimmed by 0 bases and J by 4 bases, 6 bases remained unmatched. CDR1 and CDR2 from the germline V gene are SGHRS and YFSETQ. The CDR3 nucleotides read TGCGCCAGCAGCTTGGATCCGGACAGGGAATACGAGCAGTACTTC. Translating it yields CASSLDPDREYEQYF. Drawing the rest from reference TRBV5-1 and TRBJ2-7, the complete variable domain is KAGVTQTPRYLIKTRGQQVTLSCSPISGHRSVSWYQQTPGQGLQFLFEYFSETQRNKGNFPGRFSGRQFSNSRSEMNVSTLELGDSALYLCASSLDPDREYEQYFGPGTRLTVT.

In its sample, this clone was seen a few times. The chain recombines TRBV18 with TRBJ1-4; D possibly corresponds to TRBD1 (6 bases). V gave up 3 bases and J gave up 6 bases, with 14 bases separating them. CDR3 length: 15 amino acids. Germline CDR1 reads KGHSH; CDR2 reads LQKENI. CDR3 in amino acids: CASSPNRAADEKLFF. The CDR3 coding sequence is TGTGCCAGCTCACCTAACAGGGCCGCGGATGAAAAACTGTTTTTT.

This clone was observed a single time. The chain couples TRBV6-5 to TRBJ1-4, with 7 bases lining up with TRBD1. There are 15 residues in the CDR3. V shed 7 bases, J shed 3 bases, and the junction held 8 bases outside the gene matches. Germline V gene lookup returns CDR1 MNHEY and CDR2 SVGAGI. In DNA, the CDR3 is TGTGCCAGCACCCACAGGGGAGAGGCTAATGAAAAACTGTTTTTT. Translation gives CASTHRGEANEKLFF.

The chain carries TRBV5-4 and TRBJ2-5, with TRBD1 matching over 7 bases. This CDR3 is 15 amino acids long. Germline V gene sequence: CDR1 SGHNT, CDR2 YYREEE (reference sequence). V was clipped by 4 bases and J by 2 bases; unmatched bases: 8. CDR3: CASSPMGQRQETQYF. CDR3 in DNA: TGTGCCAGCAGCCCAATGGGACAGAGACAAGAGACCCAGTACTTC.

This clone was picked up a small number of times. The chain combines TRBV11-2 with TRBJ1-1, with a weak D call TRBD1 (5 bases). Per the germline V gene, CDR1 is SGHAT and CDR2 is FQNNGV. The CDR3 loop spans 13 amino acids. V lost 2 bases, J lost 9 bases, and 13 bases lay in between. The CDR3 reads CASSLTSQGKAFF. The CDR3 region has the DNA TGTGCCAGCAGCTTAACGTCCCAGGGTAAAGCTTTCTTT. The entire variable domain, with the rest obtained from reference TRBV11-2 and TRBJ1-1, is as follows: EAGVAQSPRYKIIEKRQSVAFWCNPISGHATLYWYQQILGQGPKLLIQFQNNGVVDDSQLPKDRFSAERLKGVDSTLKIQPAKLEDSAVYLCASSLTSQGKAFFGQGTRLTVV.

This clone was detected a few times. This chain uses TRBV4-1 with TRBJ2-1, with 7 bases matching TRBD2. The CDR3 covers 17 residues. Trimming took 1 base from V and 3 from J; bases not matched to a gene: 9. Looked up from germline, CDR1 is MGHRA and CDR2 is YSYEKL. The CDR3 here is CASSQGVLAKFYNEQFF. The CDR3 nucleotides read TGCGCCAGCAGCCAAGGTGTACTAGCGAAATTCTACAATGAGCAGTTCTTC.

The table lists this clone with a few counts. The genes are TRBV4-3 and TRBJ2-3; D gene uncertain. The germline CDR1 and CDR2 sequences are LGHNA and YSLEER. The CDR3 runs to 13 residues. V lost 1 base, J lost 8 bases, and 10 bases lay in between. CDR3 DNA: TGCGCCAGCAGCCAAGCCATCGTGGGTACGCAGTATTTT. Its translation: CASSQAIVGTQYF.

This chain links TRBV30 with TRBJ2-7; 7 positions match TRBD2. This CDR3 spans 17 amino acids. Germline loops: CDR1 GTSNPN, CDR2 SVGIG (reference sequence). V shed 0 bases, J shed 0 bases, and the junction held 11 bases outside the gene matches. The CDR3 sequence is CAWSVQIMGLSSYEQYF. DNA for the CDR3: TGTGCCTGGAGTGTACAAATAATGGGACTATCCTCCTACGAGCAGTACTTC.

This clone was counted once. V is TRBV4-1 and J is TRBJ2-5; either TRBD1 or TRBD2 may supply D (5 bases each). Trimming removed 1 base at V and 0 bases at J, with 9 bases between. The CDR3 sequence is 15 residues long. Per the germline V gene, CDR1 is MGHRA and CDR2 is YSYEKL. CDR3 region: CASSQGWGYQETQYF. In DNA form, the CDR3 reads TGCGCCAGCAGCCAAGGGTGGGGGTACCAAGAGACCCAGTACTTC.

The chain joins TRBV4-1 to TRBJ2-5; 12 bases map to TRBD2. The CDR3 contains 16 residues. J gave up 5 bases and V 5 bases, and 9 bases lay outside the gene matches. Per germline, CDR1 MGHRA and CDR2 YSYEKL. The chain's CDR3 is CASSNLAGGLSETQYF. The CDR3 nucleotides read TGCGCCAGCAGCAACCTAGCGGGGGGGCTATCGGAGACCCAGTACTTC.

The V call is TRBV5-1, the J call TRBJ1-1, with 7 bases aligning to TRBD1. Germline-derived CDR1 and CDR2 are SGHRS and YFSETQ. There are 14 residues in the CDR3. Trimming at V came to 4 bases and at J to 3 bases, leaving 6 bases not matched to a gene. The CDR3 loop is CASSPGQEDTEAFF. DNA for the CDR3: TGCGCCAGCAGCCCCGGACAGGAGGACACTGAAGCTTTCTTT.

The rearrangement links TRBV25-1 to TRBJ2-7; D unresolved. The CDR3 loop spans 15 amino acids. The germline V gene has CDR1 MGHDK and CDR2 SYGVNS. Trimming took 5 bases from V and 5 from J, leaving 19 bases between them. CDR3 loop: CASSRFRARIDEQYF. The CDR3 DNA reads as TGTGCCAGCAGTAGGTTTAGGGCCAGAATCGACGAGCAGTACTTC.

The rearrangement uses TRBV7-9 and TRBJ2-3; D is perhaps TRBD2 (5 bases). V lost 4 bases and J lost 4, with 12 bases in between. CDR1 and CDR2 from the germline V gene are SEHNR and FQNEAQ (reference sequence). The CDR3 contains 14 residues. The CDR3 region is CASSSHSESDTQYF. Here the CDR3 DNA reads TGTGCCAGCAGCTCTCATAGCGAATCAGATACGCAGTATTTT.

The rearrangement links TRBV2 to TRBJ2-5, with D uncertain. The J call could be wrong; TRBJ2-7 is a better fit for the DNA end. Germline V gene lookup returns CDR1 SNHLY and CDR2 FYNNEI. The CDR3 totals 11 residues. CDR3 nucleotides: TGTGCCAGCAGTGAAGTAGTCGAGCAGTACTTC. Amino acids: CASSEVVEQYF.

The genes are TRBV6-1 and TRBJ2-3; TRBD1 aligns across 8 bases. Germline V CDR1 and CDR2: MNHNS, SASEGT. V gave up 5 bases and J gave up 7 bases; unmatched junction bases: 8. CDR3 length: 14 residues. CDR3 in DNA: TGTGCCAGCAGTTCGGACAGGGCCACTAATACGCAGTATTTT. As protein: CASSSDRATNTQYF.

The chain employs TRBV28 and TRBJ2-2; the D call may be TRBD1 or TRBD2 (6 bases each). Deletions cut 1 base from V and 4 bases from J, with 13 bases between. CDR1 MDHEN and CDR2 SYDVKM come from the germline V gene. There are 16 residues in the CDR3. The CDR3 reads CASSLSGARITGELFF. CDR3 DNA: TGTGCCAGCAGTTTATCGGGGGCGCGTATCACCGGGGAGCTGTTTTTT.